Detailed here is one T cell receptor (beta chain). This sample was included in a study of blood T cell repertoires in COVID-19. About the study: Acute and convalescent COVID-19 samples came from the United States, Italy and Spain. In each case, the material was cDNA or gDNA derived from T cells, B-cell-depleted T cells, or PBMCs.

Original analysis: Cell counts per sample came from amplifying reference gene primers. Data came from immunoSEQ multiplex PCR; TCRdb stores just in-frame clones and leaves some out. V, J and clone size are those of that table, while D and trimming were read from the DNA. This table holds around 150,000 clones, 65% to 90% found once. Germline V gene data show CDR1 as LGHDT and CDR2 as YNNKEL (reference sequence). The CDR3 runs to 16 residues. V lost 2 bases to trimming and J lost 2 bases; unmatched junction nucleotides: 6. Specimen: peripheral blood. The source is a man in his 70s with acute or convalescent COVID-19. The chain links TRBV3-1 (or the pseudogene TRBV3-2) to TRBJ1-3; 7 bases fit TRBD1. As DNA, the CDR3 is TGTGCCAGCAGCCAACCAACAGGGGCCCCTGGAAACACCATATATTTT. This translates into CASSQPTGAPGNTIYF.